The following is a T cell receptor (beta chain) sequence with its context. What it recognizes is unknown. Unique molecular identifiers were present on cDNA, and template switching added a universal primer site. MiXCR, applied by TCRdb to the 5' RACE reads, yields one record per CDR3 protein. The sample consists of about 470,000 distinct CDR3 sequences, roughly 26% of them appearing once. These data belong to a study of identical twins. Regarding the study as a whole: Beta out-of-frame sequences displayed a weaker excess of sharing between twins.

This sample was shared with a second study, whose subject was T cells expressing NK-cell markers.

Sequencing was carried out using CD4+ T cells sorted from blood. This receptor was identified in a woman in her late teens or twenties in good health.

In DNA form, the CDR3 reads TGTGCCAGCCGACAGAGAAATAATGAAAAACTGTTTTTT. Protein product: CASRQRNNEKLFF. The V and J genes are TRBV25-1 and TRBJ1-4, with a possible D match to TRBD1 (5 bases). This CDR3 spans 13 amino acids. With 8 bases removed from V and 4 bases from J, the gap between germline ends came to 11 bases. Germline values: CDR1 MGHDK, CDR2 SYGVNS. The complete variable domain, with remaining parts taken from reference TRBV25-1 and TRBJ1-4, reads EADIYQTPRYLVIGTGKKITLECSQTMGHDKMYWYQQDPGMELHLIHYSYGVNSTEKGDLSSESTVSRIRTEHFPLTLESARPSHTSQYLCASRQRNNEKLFFGSGTQLSVL.